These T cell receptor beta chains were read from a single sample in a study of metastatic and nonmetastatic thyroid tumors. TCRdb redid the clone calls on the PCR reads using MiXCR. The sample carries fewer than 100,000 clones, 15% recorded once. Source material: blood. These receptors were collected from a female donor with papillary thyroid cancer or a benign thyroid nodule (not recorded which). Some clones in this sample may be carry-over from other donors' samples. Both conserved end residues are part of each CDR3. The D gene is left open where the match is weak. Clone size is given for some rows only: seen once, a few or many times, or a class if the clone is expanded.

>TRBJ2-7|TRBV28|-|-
CASRGGLGRGYEQYF
TGTGCCAGCAGGGGCGGTTTGGGCAGGGGCTACGAGCAGTACTTC
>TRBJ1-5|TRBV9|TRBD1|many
CASSVAGGEPQHF
TGTGCCAGCAGCGTAGCAGGGGGGGAGCCCCAGCATTTT
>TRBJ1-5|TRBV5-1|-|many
CASSLEGPRPQHF
TGCGCCAGCAGCTTGGAGGGACCCAGGCCCCAGCATTTT
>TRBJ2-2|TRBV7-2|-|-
CASSLASGSVELFF
TGTGCCAGCAGCTTAGCGTCCGGCTCCGTGGAGCTGTTTTTT
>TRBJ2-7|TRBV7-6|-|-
CASSSKLRTYEQYF
TGTGCCAGCAGCTCAAAGTTAAGGACCTACGAGCAGTACTTC
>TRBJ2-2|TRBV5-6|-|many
CASSLDRLNTGELFF
TGTGCCAGCAGCTTGGATCGACTCAACACCGGGGAGCTGTTTTTT
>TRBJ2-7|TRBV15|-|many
CATSRGGERQYF
TGTGCCACCAGCAGAGGAGGGGAGAGGCAGTACTTC
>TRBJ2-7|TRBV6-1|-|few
CATRTLSTLSGYEQYF
TGTGCCACCCGGACATTATCAACCTTGTCTGGATACGAGCAGTACTTC
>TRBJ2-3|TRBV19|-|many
CATAQAGTDTQYF
TGTGCCACCGCACAGGCGGGCACAGATACGCAGTATTTT
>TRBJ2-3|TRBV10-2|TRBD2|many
CASRRGGKDTQYF
TGCGCCAGCCGGCGGGGGGGTAAAGATACGCAGTATTTT
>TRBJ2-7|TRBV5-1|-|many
CASSLVGRGYSYEQYF
TGCGCCAGCAGCTTGGTAGGCAGGGGATACTCCTACGAGCAGTACTTC
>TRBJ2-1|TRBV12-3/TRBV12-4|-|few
CASSSTGGYNEQFF
TGTGCCAGCAGTTCTACAGGTGGTTACAATGAGCAGTTCTTC
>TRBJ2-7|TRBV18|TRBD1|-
CASSTGVAYEQYF
TGTGCCAGCTCGACAGGGGTGGCGTACGAGCAGTACTTC
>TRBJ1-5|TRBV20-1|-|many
CSARIQAGQPQHF
TGCAGTGCTAGAATCCAGGCGGGTCAGCCCCAGCATTTT
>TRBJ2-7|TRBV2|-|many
CASSVRPGTDEQYF
TGTGCCAGCAGTGTGCGGCCGGGGACTGACGAGCAGTACTTC
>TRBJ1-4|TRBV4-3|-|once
CASSQRAYEKLFF
TGCGCCAGCAGCCAAAGGGCGTATGAAAAACTGTTTTTT
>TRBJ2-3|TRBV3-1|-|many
CASSHTDTQYF
TGTGCCAGCAGCCACACAGATACGCAGTATTTT
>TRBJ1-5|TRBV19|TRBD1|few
CASRTGDQHKHF
TGTGCCAGCCGGACAGGGGACCAGCACAAGCATTTT
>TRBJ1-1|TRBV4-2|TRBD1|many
CASSHRRPGTGETEAFF
TGTGCCAGCAGCCATCGACGTCCCGGGACAGGGGAGACTGAAGCTTTCTTT
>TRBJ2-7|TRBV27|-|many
CASSLSSQVNEQYF
TGTGCCAGCAGTTTATCGTCACAGGTCAACGAGCAGTACTTC
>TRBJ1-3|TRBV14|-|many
CASSQRGNRNTIYF
TGTGCCAGCAGCCAAAGAGGGAATCGAAACACCATATATTTT
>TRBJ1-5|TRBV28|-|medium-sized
CASSLRSRVSYQPQHF
TGTGCCAGCAGTTTGAGGTCCAGGGTCAGTTATCAGCCCCAGCATTTT
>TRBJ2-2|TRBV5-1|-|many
CASSFRGDGELFF
TGCGCCAGCAGCTTCCGGGGAGACGGGGAGCTGTTTTTT
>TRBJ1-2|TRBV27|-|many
CASSLYGNGNYGYTF
TGTGCCAGCAGTTTATACGGGAATGGGAACTATGGCTACACCTTC
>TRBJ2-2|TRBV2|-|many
CASSGRMGQLFF
TGTGCCAGCAGTGGGAGGATGGGTCAGCTGTTTTTT
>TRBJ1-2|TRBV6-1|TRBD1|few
CASSPVTGTPNLSGYTF
TGTGCCAGCAGTCCCGTGACAGGGACCCCCAACTTAAGTGGCTACACCTTC
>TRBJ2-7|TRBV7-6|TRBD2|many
CASSSVGGDSSYEQYF
TGTGCCAGCAGCTCAGTGGGGGGGGATAGCTCCTACGAGCAGTACTTC
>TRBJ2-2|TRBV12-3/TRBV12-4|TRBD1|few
CASSWGFSRGFTGKLFF
TGTGCCAGCAGTTGGGGATTTAGCAGGGGGTTTACCGGGAAGCTGTTTTTT
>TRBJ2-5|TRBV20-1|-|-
CIAFRGTQDTQYF
TGCATTGCCTTCCGGGGGACCCAAGATACCCAGTACTTC
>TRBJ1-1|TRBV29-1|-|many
CSVGTFLMNTEAFF
TGCAGCGTTGGGACATTCCTCATGAACACTGAAGCTTTCTTT
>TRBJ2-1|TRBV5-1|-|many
CASSLRGSSYNEQFF
TGCGCCAGCAGCTTAAGGGGGAGCTCCTACAATGAGCAGTTCTTC
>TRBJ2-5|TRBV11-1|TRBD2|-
CASNPGLAGGALETQYF
TGTGCCAGCAACCCGGGACTAGCGGGGGGGGCATTAGAGACCCAGTACTTC
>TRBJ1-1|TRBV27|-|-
CASSSPGGEAFF
TGTGCCAGCAGCTCACCAGGTGGCGAAGCTTTCTTT
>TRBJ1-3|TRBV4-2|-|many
CASSQDREIYF
TGTGCCAGCAGCCAAGATCGGGAGATATATTTT
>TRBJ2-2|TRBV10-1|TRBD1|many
CASRAGGTTGELFF
TGCGCCAGCAGGGCAGGGGGTACAACCGGGGAGCTGTTTTTT
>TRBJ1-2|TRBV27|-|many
CASSARHISSYGYTF
TGTGCCAGCAGTGCAAGACACATTTCCTCCTATGGCTACACCTTC
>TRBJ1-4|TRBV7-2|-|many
CASSLALQGEKLFF
TGTGCCAGCAGCTTAGCCCTCCAGGGTGAAAAACTGTTTTTT
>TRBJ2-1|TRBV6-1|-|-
CASSEEGAFMDEQFF
TGTGCCAGCAGCGAGGAGGGAGCGTTCATGGATGAGCAGTTCTTC